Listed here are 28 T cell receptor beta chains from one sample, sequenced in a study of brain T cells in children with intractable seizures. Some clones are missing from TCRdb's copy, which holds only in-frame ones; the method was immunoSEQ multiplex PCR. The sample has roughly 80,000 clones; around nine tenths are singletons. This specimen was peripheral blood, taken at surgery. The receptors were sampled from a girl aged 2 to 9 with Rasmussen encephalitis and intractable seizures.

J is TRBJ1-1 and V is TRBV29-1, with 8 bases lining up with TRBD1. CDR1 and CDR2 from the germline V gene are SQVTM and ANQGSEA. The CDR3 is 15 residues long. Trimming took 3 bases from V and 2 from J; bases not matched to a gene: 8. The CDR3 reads CSVDRGRGSNTEAFF. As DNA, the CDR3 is TGCAGCGTTGACAGGGGGCGCGGATCAAACACTGAAGCTTTCTTT.

The CDR3 sequence is CASSPGTLYGYTF. CDR3 DNA: TGTGCCAGCAGTCCCGGGACTCTCTATGGCTACACCTTC. The chain couples TRBV12-3 or TRBV12-4 to TRBJ1-2; D is perhaps TRBD1 (5 bases). Deletions cut 5 bases from V and 4 bases from J, with 11 bases between. The CDR3 runs 13 residues.

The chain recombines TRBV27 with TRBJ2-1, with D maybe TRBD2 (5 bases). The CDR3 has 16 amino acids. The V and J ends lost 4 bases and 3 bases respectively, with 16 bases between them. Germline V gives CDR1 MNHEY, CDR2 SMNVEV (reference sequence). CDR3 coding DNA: TGTGCCAGCAGTTCCTTCATAGCGTGGAGCTACAATGAGCAGTTCTTC. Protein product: CASSSFIAWSYNEQFF.

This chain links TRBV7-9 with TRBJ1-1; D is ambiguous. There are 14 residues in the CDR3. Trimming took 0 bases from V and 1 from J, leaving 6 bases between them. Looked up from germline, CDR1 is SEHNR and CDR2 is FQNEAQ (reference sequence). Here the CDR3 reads CASSLASENTEAFF. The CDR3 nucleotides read TGTGCCAGCAGCTTAGCTTCTGAGAACACTGAAGCTTTCTTT.

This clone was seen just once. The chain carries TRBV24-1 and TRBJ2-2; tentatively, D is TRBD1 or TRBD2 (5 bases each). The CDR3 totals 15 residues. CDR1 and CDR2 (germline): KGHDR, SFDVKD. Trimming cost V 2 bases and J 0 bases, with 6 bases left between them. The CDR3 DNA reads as TGTGCCACCAGTGATTCGGGGCCGAACACCGGGGAGCTGTTTTTT. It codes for CATSDSGPNTGELFF.

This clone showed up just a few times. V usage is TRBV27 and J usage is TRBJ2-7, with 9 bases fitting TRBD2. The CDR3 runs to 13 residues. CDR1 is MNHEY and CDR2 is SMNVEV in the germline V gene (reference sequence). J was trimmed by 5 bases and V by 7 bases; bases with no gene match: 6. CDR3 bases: TGTGCCAGCATCTCGACTAGCGGTAACGAGCAGTACTTC. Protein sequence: CASISTSGNEQYF.

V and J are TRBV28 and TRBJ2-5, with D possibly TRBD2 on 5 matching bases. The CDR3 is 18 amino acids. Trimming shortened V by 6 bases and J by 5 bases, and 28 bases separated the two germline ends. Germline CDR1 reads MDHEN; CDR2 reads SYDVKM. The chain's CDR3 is CASSTYPREGELRETQYF. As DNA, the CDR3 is TGTGCCAGCAGCACCTACCCGCGCGAGGGAGAATTACGGGAGACCCAGTACTTC.

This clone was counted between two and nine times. CDR3 in amino acids: CASSLLQGRTFGYTF. As DNA, the CDR3 is TGTGCCAGCAGCTTGTTACAGGGACGAACTTTTGGCTACACCTTC. The chain uses TRBV5-6 and TRBJ1-2; tentative D call: TRBD1 (6 bases). With 1 base removed from V and 7 bases from J, the gap between germline ends came to 17 bases. The germline V gene has CDR1 SGHDT and CDR2 YYEEEE. The CDR3 covers 15 residues.

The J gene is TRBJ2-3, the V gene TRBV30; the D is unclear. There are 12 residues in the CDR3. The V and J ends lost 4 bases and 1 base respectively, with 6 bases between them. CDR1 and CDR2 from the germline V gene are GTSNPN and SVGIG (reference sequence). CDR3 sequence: CAWNPRTDTQYF. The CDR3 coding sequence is TGTGCCTGGAATCCCCGCACAGATACGCAGTATTTT.

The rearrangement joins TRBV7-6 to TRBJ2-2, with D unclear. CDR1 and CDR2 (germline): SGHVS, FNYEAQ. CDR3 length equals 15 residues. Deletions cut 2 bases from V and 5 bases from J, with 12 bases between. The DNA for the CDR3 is TGTGCCAGCAGCTTAAATTACCCATCGACCGGGGAGCTGTTTTTT. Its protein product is CASSLNYPSTGELFF. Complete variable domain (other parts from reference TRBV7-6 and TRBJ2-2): GAGVSQSPRYKVTKRGQDVALRCDPISGHVSLYWYRQALGQGPEFLTYFNYEAQQDKSGLPNDRFSAERPEGSISTLTIQRTEQRDSAMYRCASSLNYPSTGELFFGEGSRLTVL.

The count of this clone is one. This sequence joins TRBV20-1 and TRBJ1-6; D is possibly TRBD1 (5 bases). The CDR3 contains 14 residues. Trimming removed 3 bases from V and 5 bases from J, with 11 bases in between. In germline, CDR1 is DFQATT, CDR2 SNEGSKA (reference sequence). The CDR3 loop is CSASLGTDNSPLHF. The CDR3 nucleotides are TGCAGTGCTAGTTTAGGGACCGATAATTCACCCCTCCACTTT.

The CDR3, as DNA: TGTGCCAGCAGTGAAGCGTCTTTGAGCAATCAGCCCCAGCATTTT. This encodes CASSEASLSNQPQHF. V is TRBV2 and J is TRBJ1-5, with D hard to call. The CDR3 length is 15 residues. Germline lookup yields CDR1 SNHLY and CDR2 FYNNEI. V was pared by 0 bases and J by 1 base, with 7 bases between.

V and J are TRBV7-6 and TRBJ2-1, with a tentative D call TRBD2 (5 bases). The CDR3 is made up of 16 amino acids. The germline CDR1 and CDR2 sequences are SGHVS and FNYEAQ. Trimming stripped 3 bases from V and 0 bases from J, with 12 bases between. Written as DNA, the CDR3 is TGTGCCAGCAGCTTCGATCGGAGGAGCTCCTACAATGAGCAGTTCTTC. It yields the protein CASSFDRRSSYNEQFF.

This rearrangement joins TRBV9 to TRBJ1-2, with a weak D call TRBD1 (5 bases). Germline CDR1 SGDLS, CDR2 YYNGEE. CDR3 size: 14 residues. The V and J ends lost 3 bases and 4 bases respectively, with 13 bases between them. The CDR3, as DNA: TGTGCCAGCAGCGCAGGGACTGTCATCTATGGCTACACCTTC. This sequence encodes CASSAGTVIYGYTF.

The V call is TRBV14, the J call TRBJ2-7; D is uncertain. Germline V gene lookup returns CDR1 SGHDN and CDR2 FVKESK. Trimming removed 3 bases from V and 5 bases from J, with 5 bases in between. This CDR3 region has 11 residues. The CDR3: CASSHSHEQYF. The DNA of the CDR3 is TGTGCCAGCAGCCATAGCCACGAGCAGTACTTC.

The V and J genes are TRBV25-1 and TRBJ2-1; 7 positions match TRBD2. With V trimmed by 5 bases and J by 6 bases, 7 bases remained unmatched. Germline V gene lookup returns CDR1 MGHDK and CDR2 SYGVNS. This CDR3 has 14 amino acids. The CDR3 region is CASSHIRGVNEQFF. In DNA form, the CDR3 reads TGTGCCAGCAGTCATATTCGGGGGGTCAATGAGCAGTTCTTC.

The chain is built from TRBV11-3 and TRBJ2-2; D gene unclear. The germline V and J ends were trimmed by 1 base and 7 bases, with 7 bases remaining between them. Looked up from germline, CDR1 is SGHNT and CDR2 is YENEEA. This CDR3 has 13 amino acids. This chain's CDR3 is CASSLVKGGELFF. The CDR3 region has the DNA TGTGCCAGCAGCTTAGTGAAAGGCGGGGAGCTGTTTTTT.

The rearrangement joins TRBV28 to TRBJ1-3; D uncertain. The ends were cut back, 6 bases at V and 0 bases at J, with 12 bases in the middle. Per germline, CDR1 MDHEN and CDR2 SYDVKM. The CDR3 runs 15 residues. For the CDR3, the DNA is TGTGCCAGCAGCCCCAGGATGTACTCTGGAAACACCATATATTTT. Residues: CASSPRMYSGNTIYF.

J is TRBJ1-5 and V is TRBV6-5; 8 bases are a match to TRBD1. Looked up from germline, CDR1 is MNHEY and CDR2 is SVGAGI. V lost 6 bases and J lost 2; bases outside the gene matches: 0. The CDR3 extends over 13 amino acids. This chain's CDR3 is CASRQGGNQPQHF. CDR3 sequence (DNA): TGTGCCAGCAGACAGGGGGGCAATCAGCCCCAGCATTTT.

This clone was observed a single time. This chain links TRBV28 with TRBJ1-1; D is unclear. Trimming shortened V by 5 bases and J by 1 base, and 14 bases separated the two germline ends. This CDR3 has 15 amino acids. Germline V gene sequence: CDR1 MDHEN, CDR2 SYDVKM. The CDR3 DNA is TGTGCCAGCAGTCCCCGGGAGGGATCGAACACTGAAGCTTTCTTT. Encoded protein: CASSPREGSNTEAFF.

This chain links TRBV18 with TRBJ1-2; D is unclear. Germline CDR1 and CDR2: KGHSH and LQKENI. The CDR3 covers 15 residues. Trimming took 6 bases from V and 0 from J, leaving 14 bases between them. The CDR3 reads CASSPRESANYGYTF. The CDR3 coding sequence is TGTGCCAGCTCCCCGAGGGAATCGGCTAACTATGGCTACACCTTC.

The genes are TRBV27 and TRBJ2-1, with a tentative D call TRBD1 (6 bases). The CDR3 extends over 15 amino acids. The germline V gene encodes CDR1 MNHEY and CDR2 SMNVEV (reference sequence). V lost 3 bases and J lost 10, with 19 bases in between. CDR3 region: CASSFDRPTTREQFF. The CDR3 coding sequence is TGTGCCAGCAGTTTTGACAGGCCTACCACTCGGGAGCAGTTCTTC.

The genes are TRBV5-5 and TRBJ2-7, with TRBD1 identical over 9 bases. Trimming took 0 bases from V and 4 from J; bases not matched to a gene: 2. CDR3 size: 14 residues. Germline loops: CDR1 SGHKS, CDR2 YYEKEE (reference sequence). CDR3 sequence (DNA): TGTGCCAGCAGCTTGGGACAGGGGGTTTACGAGCAGTACTTC. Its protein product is CASSLGQGVYEQYF. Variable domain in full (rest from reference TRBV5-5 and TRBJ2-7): DAGVTQSPTHLIKTRGQQVTLRCSPISGHKSVSWYQQVLGQGPQFIFQYYEKEERGRGNFPDRFSARQFPNYSSELNVNALLLGDSALYLCASSLGQGVYEQYFGPGTRLTVT.

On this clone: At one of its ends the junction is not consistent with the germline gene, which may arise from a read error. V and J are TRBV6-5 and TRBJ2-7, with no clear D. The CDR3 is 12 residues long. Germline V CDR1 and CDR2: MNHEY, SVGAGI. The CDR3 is CASTLSPSPRHF. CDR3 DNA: TGTGCCAGCACCCTTTCACCGAGCCCGCGGCACTTC.

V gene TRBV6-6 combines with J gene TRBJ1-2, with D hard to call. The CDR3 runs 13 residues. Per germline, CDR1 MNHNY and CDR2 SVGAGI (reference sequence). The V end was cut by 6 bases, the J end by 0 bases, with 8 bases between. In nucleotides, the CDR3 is TGTGCCAGCAGGAGGACCTCTAACTATGGCTACACCTTC. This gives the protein CASRRTSNYGYTF.

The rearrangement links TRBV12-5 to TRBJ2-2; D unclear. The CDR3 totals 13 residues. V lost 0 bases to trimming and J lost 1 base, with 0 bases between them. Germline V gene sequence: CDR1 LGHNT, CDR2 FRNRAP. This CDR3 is CASGLVNTGELFF. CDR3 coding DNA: TGTGCTAGTGGTTTGGTGAACACCGGGGAGCTGTTTTTT.

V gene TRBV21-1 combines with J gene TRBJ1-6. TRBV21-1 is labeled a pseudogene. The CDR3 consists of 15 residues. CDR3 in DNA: TGTGCCAGCAGCAAAGTGGGCCGGCGGGGTTCACCCCTCCACTTT. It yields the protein CASSKVGRRGSPLHF.

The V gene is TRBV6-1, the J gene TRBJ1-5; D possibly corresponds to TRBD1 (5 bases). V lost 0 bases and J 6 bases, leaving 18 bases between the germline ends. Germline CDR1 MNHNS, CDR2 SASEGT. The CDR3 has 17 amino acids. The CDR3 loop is CASSEAGREAGGQPQHF. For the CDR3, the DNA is TGTGCCAGCAGTGAAGCTGGCAGGGAAGCGGGGGGTCAGCCCCAGCATTTT.